The 18 T cell receptor beta chains presented below share a single source sample, sequenced in a study of CD8+ T cells in alopecia areata. Isolated RNA was reverse transcribed into cDNA used as the sequencing template. The assay was immunoSEQ multiplex PCR, and TCRdb's table has in-frame clones only and misses some. The sample has more than 100,000 clones, 53% seen once. Sample treatment: oral pan-JAK inhibitor, 5-10 mg twice daily. The sample here was CD4+ T cells sorted from blood, taken at week 4, from a patient treated with tofacitinib. The receptors originated from a human donor with alopecia areata.

The J gene is TRBJ1-1, the V gene TRBV6-5, with TRBD1 identical over 7 bases. Germline CDR1 MNHEY, CDR2 SVGAGI. There are 14 residues in the CDR3. J lost 8 bases, V lost 4 bases, and 10 bases had no gene match. The CDR3: CASSSGDSQGEAFF. CDR3 nucleotides: TGTGCCAGCAGTTCCGGGGACAGCCAAGGGGAAGCTTTCTTT.

V usage is TRBV29-1 and J usage is TRBJ2-5; D remains ambiguous. The end of the DNA aligns better with TRBJ2-7, so the J call may be wrong. This CDR3 is 14 amino acids long. Germline values: CDR1 SQVTM, CDR2 ANQGSEA. In nucleotides, the CDR3 is TGCAGCGTTGAAGCGGCCTCCCTTAGTCGCGAGCAGTACTTC. Amino acids: CSVEAASLSREQYF.

V gene TRBV4-2 combines with J gene TRBJ2-3, with 12 bases aligning to TRBD2. Germline V gene data show CDR1 as LGHNA and CDR2 as YNFKEQ. J was trimmed by 4 bases and V by 4 bases; bases with no gene match: 6. The CDR3 covers 16 residues. The CDR3 DNA is TGTGCCAGCAGCCGGCTAGCGGGAGGGCCCTCAGATACGCAGTATTTT. It translates to CASSRLAGGPSDTQYF.

The V gene is TRBV27, the J gene TRBJ2-3; D not certain. This CDR3 is 14 amino acids long. V lost 6 bases to trimming and J lost 0 bases, with 10 bases between them. Germline CDR1 and CDR2: MNHEY and SMNVEV (reference sequence). The CDR3 DNA reads as TGTGCCAGCAGCTCCCAGCTTAGCACAGATACGCAGTATTTT. It encodes CASSSQLSTDTQYF.

The chain recombines TRBV5-1 with TRBJ2-5, with D tentatively TRBD1 (5 bases). The V end lost 4 bases, the J end lost 2 bases, and 18 bases lay between the germline ends. CDR3 length: 16 amino acids. Germline V gene data show CDR1 as SGHRS and CDR2 as YFSETQ. The CDR3 bases are TGCGCCAGCAGCCCCCTAAGGCCCAGGGAACAAGAGACCCAGTACTTC. Its protein product is CASSPLRPREQETQYF.

This rearrangement joins TRBV7-2 to TRBJ1-6, with unresolved D. The CDR3 is 13 residues long. In germline, CDR1 is SGHTA, CDR2 FQGNSA. Deletions cut 5 bases from V and 14 bases from J, with 16 bases between. DNA of the CDR3: TGTGCCAGCAGCCCGGACGGGGTGTCGGCCCTCCACTTT. Protein sequence: CASSPDGVSALHF.

This chain connects TRBV7-9 to TRBJ2-1; TRBD1 is a possible D gene (6 bases). The CDR3 is 14 amino acids. V lost 1 base and J 5 bases, leaving 9 bases between the germline ends. Germline V gives CDR1 SEHNR, CDR2 FQNEAQ (reference sequence). For the CDR3, the DNA is TGTGCCAGCAGCTTAGTTGGACAGCACAATGAGCAGTTCTTC. It codes for CASSLVGQHNEQFF.

The table lists this clone with a few counts. The chain is built from TRBV30 and TRBJ1-5; 9 bases map to TRBD1. The CDR3 runs to 15 residues. In germline, CDR1 is GTSNPN, CDR2 SVGIG (reference sequence). V gave up 4 bases and J gave up 2 bases; unmatched junction bases: 6. As DNA, the CDR3 is TGTGCCTGGACAGGACAGGGGACGGGCAATCAGCCCCAGCATTTT. Protein: CAWTGQGTGNQPQHF.

The chain has TRBV7-2 and TRBJ2-2; 7 bases map to TRBD1. The CDR3 extends over 14 amino acids. In germline, CDR1 is SGHTA, CDR2 FQGNSA. The V and J ends lost 3 bases and 7 bases, in that order; junction bases with no gene match: 5. CDR3 coding DNA: TGTGCCAGCAGCTTGACAGGGTTAGGCGGGGAGCTGTTTTTT. It encodes CASSLTGLGGELFF.

The J gene is TRBJ2-7, the V gene TRBV10-3, with 7 bases identical to TRBD1. Germline loops: CDR1 ENHRY, CDR2 SYGVKD. V lost 4 bases to trimming and J lost 5 bases; unmatched junction nucleotides: 8. The CDR3 is 14 residues long. In DNA form, the CDR3 reads TGTGCCATCAGTGCCCGACAGGGAACGGACGAGCAGTACTTC. It is translated as CAISARQGTDEQYF.

The chain links TRBV6-5 to TRBJ1-5; D remains unclear. The CDR3 has 12 residues. V lost 8 bases, J lost 2 bases, and 7 bases lay in between. Germline V gives CDR1 MNHEY, CDR2 SVGAGI. The CDR3 reads CASSSGNQPQHF. The CDR3 DNA sequence: TGTGCCAGCTCTTCCGGCAATCAGCCCCAGCATTTT.

This clone appeared once. The V and J genes are TRBV2 and TRBJ2-7; maybe TRBD1 (5 bases). V was pared by 6 bases and J by 8 bases, with 17 bases between. Germline lookup yields CDR1 SNHLY and CDR2 FYNNEI. The CDR3 sequence is 13 residues long. CDR3: CASRQDTSTQQYF. As DNA, the CDR3 is TGTGCCAGCAGGCAGGACACCTCCACCCAGCAGTACTTC.

The chain recombines TRBV20-1 with TRBJ1-2; perhaps TRBD1 as D (5 bases). Germline CDR1 and CDR2: DFQATT and SNEGSKA (reference sequence). The CDR3 length is 11 residues. Between the trimmed V and J ends, which lost 3 bases and 8 bases, there was a span of 10 bases. The CDR3 nucleotides are TGCAGTGCTAGGCAGGGATGGGGCTACACCTTC. Protein sequence: CSARQGWGYTF.

In this sample, this clone turned up a few times. This chain connects TRBV29-1 to TRBJ2-5; the D is unclear. Between the trimmed V and J ends, which lost 5 bases and 5 bases, there was a span of 15 bases. CDR3 length: 13 residues. The germline CDR1 and CDR2 sequences are SQVTM and ANQGSEA. DNA of the CDR3: TGCAGCGTTCGGTCCCATAGTTTGGAGACCCAGTACTTC. It is translated as CSVRSHSLETQYF.

The chain couples TRBV7-9 to TRBJ1-6; the match to TRBD1 covers 8 bases. This CDR3 comprises 13 residues. Germline CDR1 and CDR2: SEHNR and FQNEAQ (reference sequence). V was clipped by 1 base and J by 10 bases; unmatched bases: 0. This CDR3 is CASSLDRGSPLHF. CDR3 coding DNA: TGTGCCAGCAGCTTAGACAGGGGGTCACCCCTCCACTTT.

This clone was counted between two and nine times. The chain couples TRBV10-2 to TRBJ1-3; 10 nucleotides agree with TRBD1. Trimming cost V 4 bases and J 16 bases; bases outside gene matches: 16. The V gene's germline CDR1 is WSHSY and CDR2 SAAADI. This CDR3 is built from 15 residues. The DNA for the CDR3 is TGCGCCAGCAGTGGTGGGACAGGGGACCAAACACCATCTTATTTT. This translates into CASSGGTGDQTPSYF.

This clone was counted only a few times. An end of the junction does not agree with germline; a read error may underlie this. The rearrangement uses TRBV15 and TRBJ2-7, with 11 bases lining up with TRBD2. Germline V gene sequence: CDR1 LNHNV, CDR2 YYDKDF (reference sequence). The CDR3 is made up of 14 amino acids. The CDR3 sequence: CATSRDLAGGPEDF. DNA for the CDR3: TGTGCCACCAGCAGAGATCTAGCGGGAGGCCCAGAGGACTTC.

This clone has a handful of counts. This sequence joins TRBV2 and TRBJ1-6; 7 positions agree with TRBD1. The CDR3 has 15 residues. The V segment lost 1 base and the J segment 6 bases; nucleotides outside the gene matches: 3. Germline CDR1 SNHLY, CDR2 FYNNEI. The CDR3 spells CASSEGAGGNSPLHF. The CDR3 DNA is TGTGCCAGCAGTGAAGGAGCAGGGGGTAATTCACCCCTCCACTTT. The variable domain in full, completed from reference TRBV2 and TRBJ1-6, reads EPEVTQTPSHQVTQMGQEVILRCVPISNHLYFYWYRQILGQKVEFLVSFYNNEISEKSEIFDDQFSVERPDGSNFTLKIRSTKLEDSAMYFCASSEGAGGNSPLHFGNGTRLTVT.